This T cell receptor beta chain is drawn from a study of molecular identifiers for immune sequencing clone quantification. Naive CD8 T cells were sorted, and the gate applied was CD8+CD4-CCR7+CD45RA+. This clonotype appeared a single time. Its antigen remains unknown. With a much larger clone just one base away, this may be a read error. Previously described methods with listed TCR primers produced the bulk TCR libraries. Using its own MiXCR run on the PCR reads, TCRdb lists one record per CDR3 protein. The sample holds some 320,000 distinct CDR3 sequences, about a fifth seen once. Study outcomes and limitations: Jurkat TCR RNA spiked in from one cell (amid roughly 970,000 naive cells) was reportedly detectable.

Sequences were obtained from naive CD8+ T cells from blood, with Jurkat cell RNA spiked in. The subset: FACS-sorted CD8+CD4-CCR7+CD45RA+ naive T cells. The receptor was isolated from a human donor in good health. Some libraries in this study had Jurkat cell RNA spiked in.

The CDR3 loop is CATFKRGLAGGYF. In DNA, the CDR3 is TGTGCCACCTTTAAAAGGGGACTAGCGGGAGGGTACTTC. V usage is TRBV28 and J usage is TRBJ2-7, with 15 nucleotides matching TRBD2. There are 13 residues in the CDR3. Germline assignment: CDR1 MDHEN and CDR2 SYDVKM. J lost 12 bases, V lost 10 bases, and 10 bases had no gene match. Combining the CDR3 with reference TRBV28 and TRBJ2-7 gives the whole variable domain DVKVTQSSRYLVKRTGEKVFLECVQDMDHENMFWYRQDPGLGLRLIYFSYDVKMKEKGDIPEGYSVSREKKERFSLILESASTNQTSMYLCATFKRGLAGGYFGPGTRLTVT.